Listed below are T cell receptor beta chains from one sample, sequenced in a study of blood T cell repertoires in COVID-19. Assay used: immunoSEQ multiplex PCR; TCRdb lists only in-frame clones, some missing. The profile shows about 400,000 clones, roughly 90% of them singletons. The sequencing input was PBMCs or T cells enriched from blood (not recorded which). The receptors were gathered from a woman in her thirties with acute COVID-19. The CDR3 runs from the conserved cysteine through the conserved F or W. D genes are given only for firm matches. The size field is filled for only some rows; it gives once, few, many or a size class.

d_call: .
v_call: TRBV11-2
clone_size: .
j_call: TRBJ2-7
cdr3_nt: TGTGCCAGCAGCTTAGAAGAAATGCTAGACTTATCCTACGAGCAGTACTTC
cdr3_aa: CASSLEEMLDLSYEQYF

d_call: .
v_call: TRBV9
clone_size: .
j_call: TRBJ2-3
cdr3_nt: TGTGCCAGCAGCGAACGGAGCGGCGAACACACAGATACGCAGTATTTT
cdr3_aa: CASSERSGEHTDTQYF

d_call: .
v_call: TRBV7-9
clone_size: .
j_call: TRBJ2-7
cdr3_nt: TGTGCCAGCAGCTTAGCTCTGGACAACCAGCAGTACTTC
cdr3_aa: CASSLALDNQQYF

d_call: .
v_call: TRBV6-4
clone_size: .
j_call: TRBJ2-5
cdr3_nt: TGTGCCAGCAACCGATACAGGGTGGACTTC
cdr3_aa: CASNRYRVDF

d_call: TRBD1
v_call: TRBV2
clone_size: .
j_call: TRBJ1-2
cdr3_nt: TGTGCCAGCACTGGACAGGGATTATCCTATGGCTACACCTTC
cdr3_aa: CASTGQGLSYGYTF

d_call: .
v_call: TRBV21-1
clone_size: few
j_call: TRBJ2-1
cdr3_nt: TGTGCCAGCAGCTCTCGGATGGGGACAGGGGTTGGTGAGCAGTTCTTC
cdr3_aa: CASSSRMGTGVGEQFF

d_call: TRBD2
v_call: TRBV29-1
clone_size: few
j_call: TRBJ2-1
cdr3_nt: TGCAGCCCTTTATTACGTAGCGGGGGGGCCTACAATGAGCAGTTCTTC
cdr3_aa: CSPLLRSGGAYNEQFF

d_call: TRBD1
v_call: TRBV5-1
clone_size: .
j_call: TRBJ1-2
cdr3_nt: TGCGCCAGCAGCTTAGGGAAAACGGGACAGGGTGGTGGCTACACCTTC
cdr3_aa: CASSLGKTGQGGGYTF

d_call: TRBD1
v_call: TRBV30
clone_size: .
j_call: TRBJ1-1
cdr3_nt: TGTGCCTGGAGTTCCCTGACAGGGGTGAACACTGAAGCTTTCTTT
cdr3_aa: CAWSSLTGVNTEAFF

d_call: TRBD1
v_call: TRBV4-3
clone_size: once
j_call: TRBJ2-1
cdr3_nt: TGCGCCAGCAGCCATGTGGACAGGGACAATGAGCAGTTCTTC
cdr3_aa: CASSHVDRDNEQFF

d_call: TRBD1
v_call: TRBV7-2
clone_size: .
j_call: TRBJ2-1
cdr3_nt: TGTGCCAGCAGCTTAGATCTAGGACAGGGGGCAGGGGAGCAGTTCTTC
cdr3_aa: CASSLDLGQGAGEQFF

d_call: .
v_call: TRBV3-1/TRBV3-2
clone_size: .
j_call: TRBJ1-2
cdr3_nt: TGTGCCAGCAGCCCGGGACACCTATCCCCCTATGGCTACACCTTC
cdr3_aa: CASSPGHLSPYGYTF

d_call: TRBD1
v_call: TRBV27
clone_size: .
j_call: TRBJ1-5
cdr3_nt: TGTGCCAGCAGTGGCCAGGGGGCCAGCAATCAGCCCCAGCATTTT
cdr3_aa: CASSGQGASNQPQHF

d_call: TRBD2
v_call: TRBV4-1
clone_size: .
j_call: TRBJ2-1
cdr3_nt: TGCGCCAGCGCGACCCTAAAAACTAGCGAGACTAAAAGCTCCTACAATGAGCAGTTCTTC
cdr3_aa: CASATLKTSETKSSYNEQFF

d_call: .
v_call: TRBV2
clone_size: .
j_call: TRBJ1-1
cdr3_nt: TGTGCCAGCAGGTGGGGGGGGCTAGGCACTGAAGCTTTCTTT
cdr3_aa: CASRWGGLGTEAFF

d_call: TRBD1
v_call: TRBV28
clone_size: .
j_call: TRBJ2-3
cdr3_nt: TGTGCCAGCAGTTTATGGGTGCGACAGGGGGTTGATGATACGCAGTATTTT
cdr3_aa: CASSLWVRQGVDDTQYF

d_call: TRBD1
v_call: TRBV7-9
clone_size: .
j_call: TRBJ1-3
cdr3_nt: TGTGCCAGCAGCGTCGGAACAGGGGTCACCTCTGGAAACACCATATATTTT
cdr3_aa: CASSVGTGVTSGNTIYF

d_call: .
v_call: TRBV5-1
clone_size: .
j_call: TRBJ1-1
cdr3_nt: TGCGCCAGCAGCTTGTCAGGGGTGCTGGGAAACACTGAAGCTTTCTTT
cdr3_aa: CASSLSGVLGNTEAFF

d_call: .
v_call: TRBV7-2
clone_size: .
j_call: TRBJ1-6
cdr3_nt: TGTGCCAGCAGCTTCCCTCGTAGGCAGGGGTATTCACCCCTCCACTTT
cdr3_aa: CASSFPRRQGYSPLHF

d_call: .
v_call: TRBV5-1
clone_size: .
j_call: TRBJ1-1
cdr3_nt: TGCGCCAGCAGCTTGGGTGCGAGTGAAGCTTTCTTT
cdr3_aa: CASSLGASEAFF

d_call: .
v_call: TRBV5-1
clone_size: .
j_call: TRBJ2-2
cdr3_nt: TGCGCCAGCAGCCTACAGGTGACCGGGGAGCTGTTTTTT
cdr3_aa: CASSLQVTGELFF

d_call: TRBD1
v_call: TRBV19
clone_size: few
j_call: TRBJ1-6
cdr3_nt: TGTGCCAGTAGCCTGGGACAGATCAACTCCTATAATTCACCCCTCCACTTT
cdr3_aa: CASSLGQINSYNSPLHF

d_call: TRBD2
v_call: TRBV5-6
clone_size: .
j_call: TRBJ2-1
cdr3_nt: TGTGCCAGCAGGCTAGCGGGGGGGCTTGAGCAGTTCTTC
cdr3_aa: CASRLAGGLEQFF

d_call: .
v_call: TRBV15
clone_size: .
j_call: TRBJ1-1
cdr3_nt: TGTGCCACCAGCAAGAGGCAAAAAACTGAAGCTTTCTTT
cdr3_aa: CATSKRQKTEAFF

d_call: TRBD1
v_call: TRBV28
clone_size: .
j_call: TRBJ1-4
cdr3_nt: TGTGCCAGCAGTTTGGGACAGAGGATCGAAAAACTGTTTTTT
cdr3_aa: CASSLGQRIEKLFF

d_call: .
v_call: TRBV19
clone_size: .
j_call: TRBJ1-1
cdr3_nt: TGTGCCAGTAGTATAGCGCAGGGAGGCACTGAAGCTTTCTTT
cdr3_aa: CASSIAQGGTEAFF

d_call: .
v_call: TRBV6-2/TRBV6-3
clone_size: .
j_call: TRBJ1-5
cdr3_nt: TGTGCCAGCAGTGACAGGTTCGGTATAAAAAGCAATCAGCCCCAGCATTTT
cdr3_aa: CASSDRFGIKSNQPQHF

d_call: .
v_call: TRBV7-2
clone_size: .
j_call: TRBJ2-1
cdr3_nt: TGTGCCAGCAGCCCTGAGGGGGTCTACAATGAGCAGTTCTTC
cdr3_aa: CASSPEGVYNEQFF

d_call: TRBD1
v_call: TRBV6-6
clone_size: .
j_call: TRBJ1-5
cdr3_nt: TGTGCCAGCAGTTCTTTATCCGGGACAGGGGATCAGCCCCAGCATTTT
cdr3_aa: CASSSLSGTGDQPQHF

d_call: .
v_call: TRBV2
clone_size: .
j_call: TRBJ1-5
cdr3_nt: TGTGCCAGCCGTTTCGACACCGATCAGCCCCAGCATTTT
cdr3_aa: CASRFDTDQPQHF

d_call: TRBD1
v_call: TRBV18
clone_size: .
j_call: TRBJ1-2
cdr3_nt: TGTGCCAGCTCACCCACAGGGGTTGGTGCAAAGTTTGGCTATGGCTACACCTTC
cdr3_aa: CASSPTGVGAKFGYGYTF

d_call: .
v_call: TRBV18
clone_size: .
j_call: TRBJ1-2
cdr3_nt: TGTGCCAGCTCACCCCGGCGGGAACAGGACGTAAATGGCTACACCTTC
cdr3_aa: CASSPRREQDVNGYTF

d_call: .
v_call: TRBV3-1/TRBV3-2
clone_size: .
j_call: TRBJ2-5
cdr3_nt: TGTGCCAGCAGCCAAAATAGCCAGACCCAGTACTTC
cdr3_aa: CASSQNSQTQYF

d_call: TRBD2
v_call: TRBV19
clone_size: .
j_call: TRBJ2-1
cdr3_nt: TGTGCCAGTACTAGCGGGGGTCCTCTTTACAATGAGCAGTTCTTC
cdr3_aa: CASTSGGPLYNEQFF

d_call: TRBD1
v_call: TRBV9
clone_size: .
j_call: TRBJ1-5
cdr3_nt: TGTGCCAGCAGCCCGCCCCCCCGGGACAGCGATTATGGCAATCAGCCCCAGCATTTT
cdr3_aa: CASSPPPRDSDYGNQPQHF

d_call: .
v_call: TRBV13
clone_size: .
j_call: TRBJ1-1
cdr3_nt: TGTGCCAGCAGCTTAGGCGGGACACAGAACACTGAAGCTTTCTTT
cdr3_aa: CASSLGGTQNTEAFF

d_call: .
v_call: TRBV20-1
clone_size: .
j_call: TRBJ2-7
cdr3_nt: TGCAGTGCTAGAGATACCTACGAGCAGTACTTC
cdr3_aa: CSARDTYEQYF

d_call: .
v_call: TRBV29-1
clone_size: .
j_call: TRBJ1-2
cdr3_nt: TGCAGCGTTAGCCCCGGCTATGGCTACACCTTC
cdr3_aa: CSVSPGYGYTF

d_call: .
v_call: TRBV9
clone_size: .
j_call: TRBJ1-1
cdr3_nt: TGTGCCAGCAGCGTCTATCCCAACTCAGGGAACACTGAAGCTTTCTTT
cdr3_aa: CASSVYPNSGNTEAFF

d_call: TRBD1
v_call: TRBV5-1
clone_size: .
j_call: TRBJ2-3
cdr3_nt: TGCGCCAGCAGCGAGGGGGACAGGGGGACAGATACGCAGTATTTT
cdr3_aa: CASSEGDRGTDTQYF

d_call: TRBD1
v_call: TRBV5-6
clone_size: .
j_call: TRBJ1-5
cdr3_nt: TGTGCCAGCAGCTTGGCCGGGACAGGGATACAGCCCCAGCATTTT
cdr3_aa: CASSLAGTGIQPQHF

d_call: TRBD1
v_call: TRBV29-1
clone_size: .
j_call: TRBJ2-5
cdr3_nt: TGCAGCGTAGGACAGGCTACGTCGGCCCAGTACTTC
cdr3_aa: CSVGQATSAQYF

d_call: .
v_call: TRBV6-6
clone_size: .
j_call: TRBJ2-1
cdr3_nt: TGTGCCAGCAGTTACTCCAGCGTACGGAATGAGCAGTTCTTC
cdr3_aa: CASSYSSVRNEQFF

d_call: .
v_call: TRBV28
clone_size: .
j_call: TRBJ1-6
cdr3_nt: TGTGCCAGCAGACCACAAACCGGGAGGTTAGATTCACCCCTCCACTTT
cdr3_aa: CASRPQTGRLDSPLHF

d_call: .
v_call: TRBV7-8
clone_size: .
j_call: TRBJ2-1
cdr3_nt: TGTGCCACCTCAGGGGCCACCTACAATGAGCAGTTCTTC
cdr3_aa: CATSGATYNEQFF

d_call: .
v_call: TRBV5-1
clone_size: .
j_call: TRBJ1-1
cdr3_nt: TGCGCCAGCAGCTTAACGGATTGGGGCGCGGCTACCGAAGCTTTCTTT
cdr3_aa: CASSLTDWGAATEAFF

d_call: TRBD1
v_call: TRBV7-9
clone_size: once
j_call: TRBJ1-6
cdr3_nt: TGTGCCAGCAGCTTACTGACAGGGAACTCCTATAATTCACCCCTCCACTTT
cdr3_aa: CASSLLTGNSYNSPLHF

d_call: .
v_call: TRBV6-5
clone_size: few
j_call: TRBJ1-2
cdr3_nt: TGTGCCAGCAGTTCCACGACAGGCAGCTATGGCTACACCTTC
cdr3_aa: CASSSTTGSYGYTF

d_call: .
v_call: TRBV13
clone_size: few
j_call: TRBJ1-2
cdr3_nt: TGTGCCAGCAGCAAGGAAGGGGCTCCTAACTATGGCTACACCTTC
cdr3_aa: CASSKEGAPNYGYTF

d_call: .
v_call: TRBV18
clone_size: .
j_call: TRBJ1-2
cdr3_nt: TGTGCCAGCTCACCGCAGGCCCAGGGACTTGGTGGTGGCTACACCTTC
cdr3_aa: CASSPQAQGLGGGYTF

d_call: .
v_call: TRBV29-1
clone_size: .
j_call: TRBJ1-1
cdr3_nt: TGCAGCGTCATGAGACAGGCGAAGAACACTGAAGCTTTCTTT
cdr3_aa: CSVMRQAKNTEAFF

d_call: TRBD1
v_call: TRBV24-1
clone_size: once
j_call: TRBJ1-2
cdr3_nt: TGTGCCACCAGCCCTAGACAGGGGAGGGGAGTCTATGGCTACACCTTC
cdr3_aa: CATSPRQGRGVYGYTF

d_call: .
v_call: TRBV7-8
clone_size: .
j_call: TRBJ1-4
cdr3_nt: TGTGCCAGCAGCAGACATCCCAGAGCCCCTGAAAAACTGTTTTTT
cdr3_aa: CASSRHPRAPEKLFF

d_call: .
v_call: TRBV21-1
clone_size: .
j_call: TRBJ1-2
cdr3_nt: TGTGCCAGCAGAATAAATTCGGGGTATGGCTACACCTTC
cdr3_aa: CASRINSGYGYTF

d_call: TRBD1
v_call: TRBV12-5
clone_size: .
j_call: TRBJ2-3
cdr3_nt: TGTGCTAGTGGCGGGACAGGGGGAAGGCTCGATACGCAGTATTTT
cdr3_aa: CASGGTGGRLDTQYF

d_call: .
v_call: TRBV18
clone_size: .
j_call: TRBJ1-1
cdr3_nt: TGTGCCAGCTCACACGGCGGCACTGAAGCTTTCTTT
cdr3_aa: CASSHGGTEAFF

d_call: TRBD1
v_call: TRBV5-1
clone_size: .
j_call: TRBJ2-7
cdr3_nt: TGCGCCAGCGCCTCCGGGACAGGGTCGTACGAGCAGTACTTC
cdr3_aa: CASASGTGSYEQYF